The sample holds a few counts of the clone carrying this T cell receptor (beta chain). The record originates from a study of shared clonotypes between healthy human individuals. Study at large: Three plates were used per donor for CD4 naive, three for CD4 memory, two for CD8 naive and one for CD8 memory.

Measured with immunoSEQ multiplex PCR; TCRdb has only the in-frame clones, and not every one. Here the sample spans 600,000 to 750,000 clones, 72% being singletons. V shed 0 bases, J shed 8 bases, and the junction held 3 bases outside the gene matches. CDR1 and CDR2 from the germline V gene are SGHNT and YYREEE (reference sequence). The CDR3 consists of 13 residues. V and J are TRBV5-4 and TRBJ1-1, with 8 bases matching TRBD1. The sequenced sample was memory CD4+ T cells sorted from blood. Subset: CD45RA-negative fraction. The sequence derives from a woman younger than 45 in good health. The CDR3 region has the DNA TGTGCCAGCAGCTTGGGTGGGACAGGAGAAGCTTTCTTT. This gives the protein CASSLGGTGEAFF.